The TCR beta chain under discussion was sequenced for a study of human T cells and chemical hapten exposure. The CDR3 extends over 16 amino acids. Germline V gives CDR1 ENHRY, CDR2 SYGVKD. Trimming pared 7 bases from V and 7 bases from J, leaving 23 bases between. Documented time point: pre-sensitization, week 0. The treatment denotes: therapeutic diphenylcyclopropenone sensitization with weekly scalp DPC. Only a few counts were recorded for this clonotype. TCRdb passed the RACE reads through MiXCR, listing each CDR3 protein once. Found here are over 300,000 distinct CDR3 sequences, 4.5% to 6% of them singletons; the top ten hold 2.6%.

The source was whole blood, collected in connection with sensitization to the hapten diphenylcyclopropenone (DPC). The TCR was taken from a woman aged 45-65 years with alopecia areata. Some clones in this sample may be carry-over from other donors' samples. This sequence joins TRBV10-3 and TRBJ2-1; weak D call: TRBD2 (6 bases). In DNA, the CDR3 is TGTGCCATCACCGGAGAGGAGGGAGAAAGGGGAAATGAGCAGTTCTTC. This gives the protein CAITGEEGERGNEQFF.